This TCR beta chain was sequenced during a study of blood T cell repertoires in COVID-19. Trimming took 1 base from V and 6 from J; bases not matched to a gene: 11. The length of the CDR3 is 16 residues. From germline, CDR1 is SGHAT and CDR2 FQNNGV. This clone came up once. In the original analysis: Amplification of reference gene primers was used by the study to estimate nucleated cell counts. The assay was immunoSEQ multiplex PCR, and TCRdb's table has in-frame clones only and misses some. That table gives V, J and clone size, and the DNA gave D and trimming. The sample includes approximately 280,000 clones, 85% of them seen just once.

Input material: peripheral blood. J is TRBJ1-1 and V is TRBV11-2; 7 nucleotides line up with TRBD1. The sequence came from a man aged 50 to 60 with active or convalescent COVID-19. The CDR3 region is CASSLAAGGALAEAFF. The DNA for the CDR3 is TGTGCCAGCAGCTTAGCGGCAGGGGGAGCCTTGGCTGAAGCTTTCTTT. Drawing the rest from reference TRBV11-2 and TRBJ1-1, the complete variable domain is EAGVAQSPRYKIIEKRQSVAFWCNPISGHATLYWYQQILGQGPKLLIQFQNNGVVDDSQLPKDRFSAERLKGVDSTLKIQPAKLEDSAVYLCASSLAAGGALAEAFFGQGTRLTVV.